This TCR beta chain emerged from a study of chemoradiotherapy in HPV16-positive cancers. General study findings and limits: The functional HPV-specific definition rests on just a couple of HPV16-positive patients. Candidate HPV-specific clones and E7-related TCR motifs grew in tumor during treatment.

Some clones are missing from TCRdb's copy, which holds only in-frame ones; the method was immunoSEQ multiplex PCR. The sample gives around 33,000 clones, 86% of which show up once; about 2.1% is in the top ten. Trimming shortened V by 4 bases and J by 7 bases, and 13 bases separated the two germline ends. The CDR3 is 13 residues long. Germline V gene sequence: CDR1 SGHTA, CDR2 FQGNSA. With respect to this clone: Its specificity is not known.

Repeated repertoire sampling spanned the course of chemoradiotherapy. This specimen consisted of blood, obtained from a patient who underwent chemoradiotherapy. The chain is built from TRBV7-2 and TRBJ1-2; the D is unclear. The sequence derives from a human donor with HPV-associated anogenital cancer. CDR3 in amino acids: CASSSAVLPGYTF. DNA of the CDR3: TGTGCCAGCAGCTCCGCGGTACTACCTGGCTACACCTTC.